The 5 T cell receptor beta chains presented below share a single source sample, sequenced in a study of T cell responses to AZD1222 COVID-19 vaccine. Libraries were prepared by immunoSEQ multiplex PCR; TCRdb keeps only in-frame clonotypes and omits some of them. The repertoire holds roughly 200,000 clones, with roughly 88% as singletons. The sequenced sample was peripheral blood, obtained on day 0 of AZD1222 vaccination. Receptor source: an adult in good health.

The chain recombines TRBV5-1 with TRBJ2-1, with D possibly TRBD2 on 6 matching bases. CDR1 is SGHRS and CDR2 is YFSETQ in the germline V gene. The CDR3 runs 14 residues. V lost 0 bases and J 7 bases, leaving 11 bases between the germline ends. The CDR3 is CASSLAGTQNEQFF. The CDR3 coding sequence is TGCGCCAGCAGCTTGGCCGGGACTCAGAATGAGCAGTTCTTC.

The chain joins TRBV27 to TRBJ2-4; TRBD1 might be the D (6 bases). This CDR3 has 9 amino acids. The germline V gene encodes CDR1 MNHEY and CDR2 SMNVEV (reference sequence). V lost 8 bases and J 13 bases, leaving 9 bases between the germline ends. The CDR3 region is CASHQGQYF. CDR3 coding DNA: TGTGCCAGCCACCAGGGGCAGTACTTC.

The rearrangement uses TRBV5-1 and TRBJ1-6; maybe TRBD1 (6 bases). From germline, CDR1 is SGHRS and CDR2 YFSETQ. The CDR3 contains 16 residues. V shed 2 bases and J shed 9 bases, with 18 bases lying between them. The chain's CDR3 is CASSFGNRERGSPLHF. CDR3 DNA sequence: TGCGCCAGCAGCTTTGGGAACAGGGAAAGAGGTTCACCCCTCCACTTT.

The rearrangement links TRBV14 to TRBJ2-2; D call uncertain. The CDR3 spans 13 residues. CDR1 SGHDN and CDR2 FVKESK come from the germline V gene. The V end lost 1 base, the J end lost 4 bases, and 4 bases lay between the germline ends. The DNA for the CDR3 is TGTGCCAGCAGCCAAGGCCTCACCGGGGAGCTGTTTTTT. Translation gives CASSQGLTGELFF. The full variable domain, rest sourced from reference TRBV14 and TRBJ2-2, is EAGVTQFPSHSVIEKGQTVTLRCDPISGHDNLYWYRRVMGKEIKFLLHFVKESKQDESGMPNNRFLAERTGGTYSTLKVQPAELEDSGVYFCASSQGLTGELFFGEGSRLTVL.

The J gene is TRBJ1-2, the V gene TRBV9; maybe TRBD1 (6 bases). This CDR3 is built from 13 residues. V dropped 0 bases and J dropped 4 bases, with 7 bases sitting between them. CDR1 SGDLS and CDR2 YYNGEE come from the germline V gene. DNA for the CDR3: TGTGCCAGCAGCGTAGGGGGGGCCTATGGCTACACCTTC. It is translated as CASSVGGAYGYTF.